This T cell receptor (beta chain) was identified during a study of blood T cell repertoires in COVID-19. Study details: There were acute and convalescent COVID-19 samples, and they came from the United States, Italy and Spain. The analysed material was cDNA or gDNA that came from T cells, B-cell-depleted T cells, or PBMCs.

In the original workflow: Reference gene primer amplification gave nucleated cell count estimates. The data were produced by immunoSEQ multiplex PCR, yet TCRdb's version contains in-frame clones alone and is incomplete. The V and J calls and the clone size are those of that table, but D and trimming were determined from the DNA. The profile shows about 140,000 clones, 80% to 90% of them singletons. This CDR3 has 18 residues. Germline lookup yields CDR1 SGHRS and CDR2 YFSETQ. V was cut by 0 bases and J by 0 bases, with 16 bases left in between. The receptor was isolated from a man aged 55 to 70 with active or convalescent COVID-19. This chain uses TRBV5-1 with TRBJ2-1; D is unresolved. Sequenced material: peripheral blood. CDR3 loop: CASSLEASGTLSYNEQFF. DNA for the CDR3: TGCGCCAGCAGCTTGGAGGCCTCAGGTACCCTCTCCTACAATGAGCAGTTCTTC.